The rows below give T cell receptor beta chains drawn from one sample of a study of OX40 agonist ivuxolimab in advanced cancers. Assay used: immunoSEQ multiplex PCR; TCRdb lists only in-frame clones, some missing. The table records around 33,000 clones, approximately 90% of them present only once. The material was CD4+ or CD8+ T cells sorted from blood, obtained in a trial of the OX40 agonist ivuxolimab. All receptors derive from an adult with an advanced solid tumor such as melanoma, head and neck, liver or kidney cancer. The CDR3 runs from the conserved cysteine through the conserved F or W. D genes are given only for firm matches. Only part of the rows carry a size: once, few, many, or a class if the clone is expanded.

clone_size,j_call,v_call,d_call,cdr3_aa,cdr3_nt
-,TRBJ1-4,TRBV5-1,TRBD1,CASSSSGTGGEKLFF,TGCGCCAGCAGCTCTTCCGGGACAGGGGGAGAAAAACTGTTTTTT
-,TRBJ1-3,TRBV6-6,-,CASSYGGDFGNTIYF,TGTGCCAGCAGTTACGGTGGGGACTTTGGAAACACCATATATTTT
once,TRBJ2-2,TRBV7-3,-,CASSSQATGYTGELFF,TGTGCCAGCAGCTCGCAAGCAACCGGTTACACCGGGGAGCTGTTTTTT
-,TRBJ1-5,TRBV6-5,-,CASSYADLRSQPQHF,TGTGCCAGCAGTTACGCGGACCTCAGGAGTCAGCCCCAGCATTTT
-,TRBJ2-3,TRBV4-2,TRBD2,CASSQAVAGGGGDTQYF,TGTGCCAGCAGCCAAGCCGTAGCGGGAGGGGGAGGAGATACGCAGTATTTT
-,TRBJ1-3,TRBV29-1,-,CSASQGQSGNTIYF,TGCAGCGCCTCCCAGGGGCAGTCTGGAAACACCATATATTTT
-,TRBJ2-5,TRBV4-1,-,CASSQDEARRETQYF,TGCGCCAGCAGCCAAGATGAAGCGAGACGGGAGACCCAGTACTTC
-,TRBJ2-2,TRBV5-1,-,CASNIGGTNTGELFF,TGCGCCAGCAATATTGGAGGGACGAACACCGGGGAGCTGTTTTTT
-,TRBJ2-4,TRBV6-6,-,CASSPEGIQYF,TGTGCCAGCAGTCCCGAGGGGATTCAGTACTTC
-,TRBJ1-4,TRBV6-5,TRBD1,CASRDRGGSEKLFF,TGTGCCAGCAGAGACAGGGGGGGGAGTGAAAAACTGTTTTTT
-,TRBJ2-5,TRBV9,-,CASSVGASRDQETQYF,TGTGCCAGCAGCGTCGGAGCTAGCCGGGACCAAGAGACCCAGTACTTC
-,TRBJ1-5,TRBV6-6,-,CASSSDRFNQPQHF,TGTGCCAGCAGTTCCGACCGATTTAATCAGCCCCAGCATTTT
-,TRBJ1-6,TRBV27,-,CASSLRNLNSPLHF,TGTGCCAGCAGTTTACGTAACCTCAATTCACCCCTCCACTTT
-,TRBJ2-3,TRBV10-1,-,CASSESWGRGTDTQYF,TGCGCCAGCAGTGAGTCGTGGGGCAGGGGTACAGATACGCAGTATTTT
-,TRBJ2-3,TRBV2,-,CASSGGVGQGTDTQYF,TGTGCCAGCAGCGGGGGGGTGGGACAGGGTACAGATACGCAGTATTTT
-,TRBJ2-7,TRBV4-1,-,CASSTGPAQGDEQYF,TGCGCCAGCAGCACCGGGCCCGCACAAGGGGACGAGCAGTACTTC